A selection of T cell receptor beta chains follows, all from one sample in a study of CD8+CD57+ T cells in acquired aplastic anemia. TCRdb ran MiXCR on the reads and lists one entry per CDR3 protein. The data show approximately 190,000 distinct CDR3 sequences, around 66% seen once. Sequenced sample: sorted CD4+, CD8+, or CD8+CD57+ T cells (not recorded which) from PBMCs. These receptors originate from a human donor with severe aplastic anemia or a healthy control (not recorded which). The CDR3 runs from the conserved cysteine through the conserved F or W. A D gene is named only where the DNA matches it firmly. Part of the rows lack a size; the others show once, few, many or a class for expanded clones.

cdr3_length clone_size d_call j_call v_call cdr3_nt cdr3_aa
18 NA NA TRBJ2-2 TRBV11-2 TGTGCCAGCAGCTTAGCATATCCCGGGACCACGAACACCGGGGAGCTGTTTTTT CASSLAYPGTTNTGELFF
12 NA NA TRBJ2-1 TRBV27 TGTGCCAGCAGTTTATGGGGGGACCGGGAGTTCTTC CASSLWGDREFF
14 NA NA TRBJ2-1 TRBV11-2 TGTGCCAGCAGCCCGGAAAGCTCCTACAATGAGCAGTTCTTC CASSPESSYNEQFF
16 many TRBD2 TRBJ2-1 TRBV12-3/TRBV12-4 TGTGCCAGCAGCTTCGGGACTAGCGGGTTCTACAATGAGCAGTTCTTC CASSFGTSGFYNEQFF
17 NA TRBD2 TRBJ2-1 TRBV7-9 TGTGCCAGCAGCTTAATTCCGGGGCTAGCGGGGGAGAATGAGCAGTTCTTC CASSLIPGLAGENEQFF
15 once TRBD1 TRBJ2-1 TRBV19 TGTGCCAGTAGTATGACAGGGTCGGGATACAATGAGCAGTTCTTC CASSMTGSGYNEQFF
14 NA TRBD1 TRBJ1-5 TRBV27 TGTGCCAGCAGTTTCTCGACAGGGTTACAGCCCCAGCATTTT CASSFSTGLQPQHF
16 once TRBD1 TRBJ1-1 TRBV19 TGTGCCAGTAATGACGAAGGGGGCCCTATGATTCCTGAAGCTTTCTTT CASNDEGGPMIPEAFF
14 NA NA TRBJ2-3 TRBV24-1 TGTGCCACCAGTGACCGAACTAGCACAGATACGCAGTATTTT CATSDRTSTDTQYF
14 NA NA TRBJ1-1 TRBV7-2 TGTGCCAGCAGCCTAGGGAATAGGGTAACTGAAGCTTTCTTT CASSLGNRVTEAFF
12 few NA TRBJ1-1 TRBV10-3 TGTGCCATCAGGAAAGCCGGACAGGAAGCTTTCTTT CAIRKAGQEAFF
15 NA NA TRBJ1-5 TRBV5-4 TGTGCCAGCAGCTTGGCGGGGGCGGTCAATCAGCCCCAGCATTTT CASSLAGAVNQPQHF
13 NA NA TRBJ2-1 TRBV4-3 TGCGCCAGCAGCCAAGTAGGGCCCAATGAGCAGTTCTTC CASSQVGPNEQFF
12 NA NA TRBJ2-7 TRBV5-6 TGTGCCAGCAGCTTGCAAGGCGTCGAGCAGTACTTC CASSLQGVEQYF
13 NA TRBD1 TRBJ1-2 TRBV25-1 TGTGCCAGCAGTGACCGGGACAGGGATGGCTACACCTTC CASSDRDRDGYTF
14 NA NA TRBJ1-1 TRBV4-3 TGCGCCAGCAGCCAAAGGGGGGGGAACACTGAAGCTTTCTTT CASSQRGGNTEAFF
14 NA NA TRBJ1-2 TRBV10-3 TGTGCCTCGGGGAAACAGGAGACTAACTATGGCTACACCTTC CASGKQETNYGYTF
16 NA TRBD1 TRBJ1-6 TRBV15 TGTGCCACCAGCAGAGGCTCGCAGGGGGCCTTTTCACCCCTCCACTTT CATSRGSQGAFSPLHF
12 NA NA TRBJ2-7 TRBV12-3/TRBV12-4 TGTGCCAGCAGTCGGGGCTCCTACGAGCAGTACTTC CASSRGSYEQYF
16 many NA TRBJ1-2 TRBV7-9 TGTGCCAGCAGCTTGGGTTTGGTCGGGTTGGGCTATGGCTACACCTTC CASSLGLVGLGYGYTF
13 NA NA TRBJ1-4 TRBV6-6 TGTGCCAGCGGGAGCCAGGCTAATGAAAAACTGTTTTTT CASGSQANEKLFF
15 many NA TRBJ1-1 TRBV9 TGTGCCAGCAGCGTAGGGCAGGGACGTAACACTGAAGCTTTCTTT CASSVGQGRNTEAFF
14 NA TRBD2 TRBJ2-7 TRBV13 TGTGCCAGCAGGCTGTGGGGGGGCTCCTACGAGCAGTACTTC CASRLWGGSYEQYF
16 NA NA TRBJ2-7 TRBV7-2 TGTGCCATCAGTGAGGAGGCAGGCCTCCGGCGCTACGAGCAGTACTTC CAISEEAGLRRYEQYF
15 many NA TRBJ1-5 TRBV5-6 TGTGCCAGCAGCTGGTCTGGGGGGTGGCATCAGCCCCAGCATTTT CASSWSGGWHQPQHF
13 few NA TRBJ1-1 TRBV7-9 TGCGCCAGCAGCCTAGAACCGAACACTGAAGCTTTCTTT CASSLEPNTEAFF
18 NA TRBD1 TRBJ1-6 TRBV12-3/TRBV12-4 TGTGCCAGCAGTTTAGGAGTAGGGCAGGGGGCGAATAATTCACCCCTCCACTTT CASSLGVGQGANNSPLHF
14 NA NA TRBJ1-1 TRBV20-1 TGCAGTGCTAGAGGGTTCGAGGCGAACACTGAAGCTTTCTTT CSARGFEANTEAFF
17 once TRBD2 TRBJ2-3 TRBV25-1 TGTGCCAGCAGCGACCTTGGACTAGCGGGAGTAGCAGATACGCAGTATTTT CASSDLGLAGVADTQYF
15 NA TRBD2 TRBJ2-7 TRBV7-2 TGTGCCAGCAGCTTAGATTGGGGAGGGGCCTACGAGCAGTACTTC CASSLDWGGAYEQYF
17 NA NA TRBJ1-5 TRBV19 TGTGCCAGTAGAGTCCGTGGTGGGGCCTATAGCAATCAGCCCCAGCATTTT CASRVRGGAYSNQPQHF